Presented here are 11 T cell receptor beta chains from one specimen sequenced in a study of CD4+ T cells in melanoma. Measured with immunoSEQ multiplex PCR; TCRdb has only the in-frame clones, and not every one. The sample yields some 110,000 clones, about nine tenths seen once. Sequenced sample: peripheral blood. The receptors stem from a human donor with melanoma.

The chain employs TRBV7-2 and TRBJ2-6, with D possibly matching TRBD1 (6 bases). In germline, CDR1 is SGHTA, CDR2 FQGNSA. The CDR3 is 16 amino acids. Trimming took 5 bases from V and 4 from J, leaving 15 bases between them. The chain's CDR3 is CASSPTGSPGANVLTF. In DNA, the CDR3 is TGTGCCAGCAGCCCCACAGGGTCCCCCGGGGCCAACGTCCTGACTTTC.

The chain couples TRBV9 to TRBJ2-2, with D hard to call. Trimming shortened V by 8 bases and J by 5 bases, and 19 bases separated the two germline ends. The CDR3 sequence is 15 residues long. Germline V gene sequence: CDR1 SGDLS, CDR2 YYNGEE. CDR3 nucleotides: TGTGCCAGTCATCATGGCTCGGGTAGTACCGGGGAGCTGTTTTTT. Its protein is CASHHGSGSTGELFF.

The chain is built from TRBV7-6 and TRBJ2-7, with D possibly being TRBD1 (6 bases). The V and J ends lost 5 bases and 4 bases respectively, with 21 bases between them. This CDR3 is 16 amino acids long. Germline CDR1 is SGHVS and CDR2 is FNYEAQ. CDR3 in DNA: TGTGCCAGCAGCAGGGGGAACGAGACACATAATTACGAGCAGTACTTC. It is translated as CASSRGNETHNYEQYF.

This sequence joins TRBV30 and TRBJ1-6; TRBD1 is a possible D gene (5 bases). The ends were cut back, 3 bases at V and 8 bases at J, with 11 bases in the middle. From germline, CDR1 is GTSNPN and CDR2 SVGIG (reference sequence). The CDR3 runs 13 residues. The CDR3 DNA reads TGTGCCTGGAGCACAGGATGGGATTCACCCCTCCACTTT. It codes for CAWSTGWDSPLHF.

The V gene is TRBV27, the J gene TRBJ1-3; D is unclear. This CDR3 comprises 14 residues. Germline V gives CDR1 MNHEY, CDR2 SMNVEV (reference sequence). Trimming stripped 4 bases from V and 7 bases from J, with 14 bases between. Here the CDR3 reads CASSSAALGNTIYF. Written as DNA, the CDR3 is TGTGCCAGCAGTTCAGCGGCCTTGGGGAACACCATATATTTT.

The chain combines TRBV7-7 with TRBJ2-1; possible D gene TRBD2, 5 bases. Germline values: CDR1 SSHAT, CDR2 FNYEAQ (reference sequence). This CDR3 region has 13 residues. Trimming shortened V by 1 base and J by 6 bases, and 7 bases separated the two germline ends. CDR3 sequence reads: CASSLGGSNEQFF. The CDR3 nucleotides are TGTGCCAGCAGCTTAGGAGGGTCCAATGAGCAGTTCTTC.

This chain uses TRBV4-3 with TRBJ2-7; D is unclear. This CDR3 is 15 amino acids long. Germline loops: CDR1 LGHNA, CDR2 YSLEER. The V end was cut by 3 bases, the J end by 4 bases, with 16 bases between. Here the CDR3 reads CASSHSRTVIYEQYF. DNA for the CDR3: TGCGCCAGCAGCCACTCGAGGACGGTCATTTACGAGCAGTACTTC.

The chain is built from TRBV7-2 and TRBJ1-5; no firm D call. V was clipped by 4 bases and J by 1 base, with 5 bases between them. The CDR3 is 13 amino acids. Germline V CDR1 and CDR2: SGHTA, FQGNSA. The DNA for the CDR3 is TGTGCCAGCAGCTATAACAGCAATCAGCCCCAGCATTTT. This translates into CASSYNSNQPQHF.

The chain couples TRBV27 to TRBJ1-2, with D possibly matching TRBD1 (6 bases). There are 16 residues in the CDR3. Germline V CDR1 and CDR2: MNHEY, SMNVEV (reference sequence). Trimming removed 6 bases at V and 0 bases at J, with 17 bases between. CDR3 sequence: CASSTIRDTANYGYTF. The CDR3 DNA sequence: TGTGCCAGCAGCACCATCCGGGACACCGCTAACTATGGCTACACCTTC.

J is TRBJ2-1 and V is TRBV20-1, with no clear D. CDR3 size: 11 residues. V lost 3 bases, J lost 0 bases, and 0 bases lay in between. The V gene's germline CDR1 is DFQATT and CDR2 SNEGSKA (reference sequence). The CDR3 nucleotides read TGCAGTGCTAGCTCCTACAATGAGCAGTTCTTC. It yields the protein CSASSYNEQFF.

V and J are TRBV28 and TRBJ1-5; D not resolved. The V gene lost 2 bases and the J gene lost 0 bases, with 17 bases spanning the gap. CDR3 length equals 18 residues. Germline loops: CDR1 MDHEN, CDR2 SYDVKM. CDR3 loop: CASSLRVSSIYSNQPQHF. The CDR3 nucleotides are TGTGCCAGCAGTTTAAGGGTTTCGTCCATCTATAGCAATCAGCCCCAGCATTTT. The full variable domain, in which reference TRBV28 and TRBJ1-5 provide the parts outside the CDR3, is DVKVTQSSRYLVKRTGEKVFLECVQDMDHENMFWYRQDPGLGLRLIYFSYDVKMKEKGDIPEGYSVSREKKERFSLILESASTNQTSMYLCASSLRVSSIYSNQPQHFGDGTRLSIL.